The source of this TCR beta chain is a study of cytomegalovirus exposure and HLA in healthy donors. Both 60 Vbeta primers and 13 Jbeta primers went into the PCR. Some clones are missing from TCRdb's copy, which holds only in-frame ones; the method was immunoSEQ multiplex PCR. In the table there are about 130,000 clones, less than 90% of which are singletons. Germline V lookup: CDR1 SGHKS, CDR2 YYEKEE (reference sequence). This CDR3 region has 14 residues. Trimming removed 6 bases from V and 4 bases from J, with 17 bases in between. Worth noting for this clone: Its antigen is still unknown.

Overall study findings and caveats: The study recorded about 150 TCR beta chains that were cytomegalovirus-associated. Presence/absence analyses took donor sequencing depth as roughly uniform.

The sequenced sample consisted of PBMCs. This receptor was taken from a man aged 40-50 years in good health and CMV-seronegative. This chain uses TRBV5-5 with TRBJ2-7, with D perhaps matching TRBD1 (6 bases). CDR3: CASMGALPLYEQYF. CDR3 nucleotides: TGTGCCAGCATGGGGGCCCTTCCTCTGTACGAGCAGTACTTC.